Below are 26 T cell receptor beta chains sequenced from a single sample in a study of radiotherapy plus CTLA-4 blockade in lung cancer. The method was immunoSEQ multiplex PCR; TCRdb's version includes in-frame clones alone and lacks a portion of them. The sample records over 100,000 clones, around 84% being singletons. Here the sequenced sample was peripheral blood, taken from a patient treated with radiotherapy plus ipilimumab. These receptors were obtained from a human donor with non-small cell lung cancer that progressed on radiotherapy plus ipilimumab. Some clones in this sample may be carry-over from other donors' samples.

The rearrangement links TRBV10-1 to TRBJ1-3; D not resolved. The CDR3 is 17 residues long. V lost 0 bases and J 3 bases, leaving 15 bases between the germline ends. In germline, CDR1 is WNHNN, CDR2 SYGVQD (reference sequence). DNA for the CDR3: TGCGCCAGCAGTGAGTCTCATGTGGCCCCAATTGGAAACACCATATATTTT. It specifies CASSESHVAPIGNTIYF.

As for this clone: Different DNA sequences within this sample yield the same CDR3. J is TRBJ2-7 and V is TRBV30, with TRBD1 matching 7 bases. The length of the CDR3 is 13 residues. With V trimmed by 1 base and J by 8 bases, 8 bases remained unmatched. The germline gives CDR1 GTSNPN, CDR2 SVGIG (reference sequence). The CDR3 is CAWSGAGGGQQYF. In DNA form, the CDR3 reads TGTGCCTGGAGTGGGGCAGGGGGTGGTCAGCAGTACTTC.

The chain joins TRBV7-2 to TRBJ2-7; maybe TRBD1 (6 bases). The CDR3 runs 15 residues. The V end lost 5 bases, the J end lost 2 bases, and 16 bases lay between the germline ends. Germline assignment: CDR1 SGHTA and CDR2 FQGNSA. The CDR3 DNA follows: TGTGCCAGCAGCCCCTGGTTAGCAGGGGCCTACGAGCAGTACTTC. Residues: CASSPWLAGAYEQYF.

The chain recombines TRBV30 with TRBJ2-4; D is unresolved. This CDR3 is 14 amino acids long. The germline CDR1 and CDR2 sequences are GTSNPN and SVGIG (reference sequence). With 5 bases removed from V and 9 bases from J, the gap between germline ends came to 20 bases. CDR3 DNA: TGTGCCTGGGCCAGGACCTCTAGTCCTGGCATTCAGTACTTC. It codes for CAWARTSSPGIQYF.

The gene calls are TRBV4-3 and TRBJ2-3, with D hard to call. CDR1 is LGHNA, CDR2 YSLEER, per germline. V shed 3 bases and J shed 8 bases, with 9 bases lying between them. The CDR3 sequence is 12 residues long. The CDR3 nucleotides are TGCGCCAGCAGCCAGGCGAGAGGTACGCAGTATTTT. This codes for CASSQARGTQYF.

As to this clone: Compared with germline, one end of the junction differs, possibly owing to a read error. The genes are TRBV7-7 and TRBJ2-1, with 12 bases aligning to TRBD1. Germline values: CDR1 SSHAT, CDR2 FNYEAQ (reference sequence). The CDR3 runs 16 residues. The DNA of the CDR3 is TGTGCTAGCAGCTTAGGCCCGGGACAGGGGGCAGATGAGCAGTTCTTC. Its translation is CASSLGPGQGADEQFF.

This chain links TRBV5-1 with TRBJ2-5; the D is unclear. CDR3 length: 13 residues. Looked up from germline, CDR1 is SGHRS and CDR2 is YFSETQ. Trimming left V 4 bases short and J 5 bases short, with 12 bases between. The CDR3, as DNA: TGCGCCAGCAGCCCTTCGACCCGGGAGACCCAGTACTTC. Translation: CASSPSTRETQYF.

Turning to this clone: An end of the junction does not agree with germline; a read error may underlie this. The rearrangement links TRBV7-7 to TRBJ2-5; D is perhaps TRBD1 or TRBD2 (5 bases each). CDR3 length equals 13 residues. The V gene's germline CDR1 is SSHAT and CDR2 FNYEAQ (reference sequence). In DNA, the CDR3 is TGTGCTAGCAGCGGATGGACAAAAGAGACCCAGTACTTC. Protein sequence: CASSGWTKETQYF. Looking up the rest from reference TRBV7-7 and TRBJ2-5 gives the full variable domain: GAGVSQSPRYKVTKRGQDVTLRCDPISSHATLYWYQQALGQGPEFLTYFNYEAQPDKSGLPSDRFSAERPEGSISTLTIQRTEQRDSAMYRCASSGWTKETQYFGPGTRLLVL.

A few counts support this clone. The chain uses TRBV4-3 and TRBJ1-3; no reliable D call. The CDR3 is 15 residues long. Germline CDR1 reads LGHNA; CDR2 reads YSLEER. V was pared by 3 bases and J by 0 bases, with 9 bases between. In nucleotides, the CDR3 is TGCGCCAGCAGCCAGGCCCCTAGCTCTGGAAACACCATATATTTT. It encodes CASSQAPSSGNTIYF.

The chain recombines TRBV7-2 with TRBJ2-2; 7 nucleotides agree with TRBD2. Per germline, CDR1 SGHTA and CDR2 FQGNSA. The J segment lost 5 bases and the V segment lost 2 bases, leaving 14 bases of the junction unmatched. The CDR3 sequence is 18 residues long. CDR3 residues: CASSLRRFGPGGTGELFF. The CDR3 DNA reads as TGTGCCAGCAGCTTAAGGAGGTTCGGGCCGGGGGGTACCGGGGAGCTGTTTTTT.

The rearrangement joins TRBV13 to TRBJ1-6, with D perhaps matching TRBD1 (5 bases). Trimming stripped 0 bases from V and 8 bases from J, with 8 bases between. Per the germline V gene, CDR1 is PRHDT and CDR2 is FYEKMQ (reference sequence). The CDR3 has 14 residues. Here the CDR3 reads CASSLGGLDSPLHF. As DNA, the CDR3 is TGTGCCAGCAGCTTAGGGGGGCTGGATTCACCCCTCCACTTT.

V is TRBV7-9 and J is TRBJ1-1; D might be TRBD1 (5 bases). With 5 bases removed from V and 11 bases from J, the gap between germline ends came to 18 bases. The CDR3 runs to 13 residues. Germline V CDR1 and CDR2: SEHNR, FQNEAQ (reference sequence). The CDR3 bases are TGTGCCAGCAGCCCCTCGCCGGGGGTTATGGCTTTCTTT. The encoded protein is CASSPSPGVMAFF. The full variable domain, completed using reference TRBV7-9 and TRBJ1-1, is DTGVSQNPRHKITKRGQNVTFRCDPISEHNRLYWYRQTLGQGPEFLTYFQNEAQLEKSRLLSDRFSAERPKGSFSTLEIQRTEQGDSAMYLCASSPSPGVMAFFGQGTRLTVV.

The chain joins TRBV5-1 to TRBJ2-5; D assignment may be TRBD1 or TRBD2 (5 bases each). This CDR3 region has 16 residues. The V and J ends lost 0 bases and 9 bases respectively, with 21 bases between them. In germline, CDR1 is SGHRS, CDR2 YFSETQ. Here the CDR3 DNA reads TGCGCCAGCAGCTTGGGAGGTGGAGGCTGGCCAGGGCCCCAGTACTTC. This sequence encodes CASSLGGGGWPGPQYF.

The chain links TRBV9 to TRBJ2-2, with a weak D call TRBD2 (6 bases). The CDR3 covers 16 residues. The V gene lost 0 bases and the J gene lost 1 base, with 10 bases spanning the gap. The germline V gene encodes CDR1 SGDLS and CDR2 YYNGEE. The CDR3 DNA is TGTGCCAGCAGCGTAGGTGTTAGCGGGAACACCGGGGAGCTGTTTTTT. This codes for CASSVGVSGNTGELFF.

The sample holds a few counts of this clone. V and J are TRBV6-4 and TRBJ2-3; D call uncertain. The CDR3 extends over 14 amino acids. Looked up from germline, CDR1 is MRHNA and CDR2 is SNTAGT. Trimming took 4 bases from V and 2 from J, leaving 10 bases between them. The CDR3 region is CASSVTALTDTQYF. DNA for the CDR3: TGTGCCAGCAGTGTGACCGCCCTCACAGATACGCAGTATTTT.

The chain carries TRBV11-2 and TRBJ1-2, with a tentative D call TRBD1 (6 bases). The length of the CDR3 is 14 residues. The germline V and J ends were trimmed by 5 bases and 4 bases, with 14 bases remaining between them. The germline CDR1 and CDR2 sequences are SGHAT and FQNNGV. The CDR3: CASSQFRTAYGYTF. The CDR3 DNA sequence: TGTGCCAGCAGCCAGTTCAGGACAGCCTATGGCTACACCTTC.

The chain couples TRBV5-4 to TRBJ1-1; maybe TRBD1 (5 bases). This CDR3 contains 15 residues. The germline V gene encodes CDR1 SGHNT and CDR2 YYREEE (reference sequence). V dropped 4 bases and J dropped 3 bases, with 16 bases sitting between them. This CDR3 is CASSLGGAADTEAFF. The DNA of the CDR3 is TGTGCCAGCAGCCTGGGGGGAGCCGCCGACACTGAAGCTTTCTTT.

The V and J genes are TRBV7-9 and TRBJ2-5; the D gene is possibly TRBD1 (6 bases). V shed 2 bases and J shed 0 bases, with 10 bases lying between them. The CDR3 loop spans 15 amino acids. Germline values: CDR1 SEHNR, CDR2 FQNEAQ (reference sequence). This CDR3 reads CASSLQGSYQETQYF. The CDR3 DNA reads TGTGCCAGCAGCTTACAGGGGTCGTACCAAGAGACCCAGTACTTC.

J is TRBJ1-1 and V is TRBV7-9; D might be TRBD1 (5 bases). Looked up from germline, CDR1 is SEHNR and CDR2 is FQNEAQ (reference sequence). V shed 1 base and J shed 3 bases, with 9 bases lying between them. The CDR3 spans 14 residues. The CDR3: CASSLGSGDTEAFF. CDR3 DNA sequence: TGTGCCAGCAGCTTAGGTTCGGGGGACACTGAAGCTTTCTTT.

The chain combines TRBV7-3 with TRBJ1-6; no firm D call. Trimming removed 1 base from V and 5 bases from J, with 9 bases in between. This CDR3 has 15 amino acids. The germline V gene encodes CDR1 SGHTA and CDR2 FQGTGA. The CDR3 DNA follows: TGTGCCAGCAGCTTAAACGCACAGAATAATTCACCCCTCCACTTT. Translated, it gives CASSLNAQNNSPLHF.

This chain connects TRBV7-9 to TRBJ2-7; 13 bases map to TRBD2. The CDR3 loop spans 19 amino acids. Germline CDR1 and CDR2: SEHNR and FQNEAQ (reference sequence). After removal of 3 bases from V and 3 bases from J, the junction contained 14 bases not matched to a gene. DNA of the CDR3: TGTGCCAGCAGCTTTCCGACTAGCGGGGGGAATCTGGACCTCTACGAGCAGTACTTC. Its protein is CASSFPTSGGNLDLYEQYF.

The chain links TRBV7-3 to TRBJ2-5; the D gene is possibly TRBD1 (6 bases). Per the germline V gene, CDR1 is SGHTA and CDR2 is FQGTGA. V was trimmed by 5 bases and J by 5 bases, leaving 21 bases between them. This CDR3 region has 16 residues. CDR3 region: CASSALSGGARETQYF. DNA for the CDR3: TGTGCCAGCAGCGCCCTGTCTGGGGGCGCCCGGGAGACCCAGTACTTC.

This rearrangement joins TRBV7-9 to TRBJ1-1; TRBD1 matches 7 bases. V lost 0 bases, J lost 0 bases, and 4 bases stayed unmatched. From germline, CDR1 is SEHNR and CDR2 FQNEAQ (reference sequence). The CDR3 covers 16 residues. The CDR3 here is CASSLAWGQLNTEAFF. DNA for the CDR3: TGTGCCAGCAGCTTAGCGTGGGGACAGTTGAACACTGAAGCTTTCTTT.

V gene TRBV21-1 combines with J gene TRBJ1-1; the listed D gene, TRBD1, was not tested against the DNA. TRBV21-1 is reported as a pseudogene. This CDR3 contains 18 residues. CDR3 bases: TGTGCCAGCAGCCTTGGGACAGAACTATACTCCCGGAACACTGAAGCTTTCTTT. It translates to CASSLGTELYSRNTEAFF.

This sequence joins TRBV19 and TRBJ1-6; 10 bases agree with TRBD1. In germline, CDR1 is LNHDA, CDR2 SQIVND (reference sequence). V dropped 6 bases and J dropped 4; count of bases not matched to a gene: 6. The CDR3 is 16 amino acids. CDR3 amino acids: CASSLGDRGYNSPLHF. In DNA, the CDR3 is TGTGCCAGTAGCCTAGGGGACAGGGGATATAATTCACCCCTCCACTTT.

The chain recombines TRBV30 with TRBJ1-4, with no clear D. Deletions cut 3 bases from V and 0 bases from J, with 20 bases between. The V gene's germline CDR1 is GTSNPN and CDR2 SVGIG (reference sequence). The CDR3 sequence is 18 residues long. This CDR3 reads CAWSLVIEYPATNEKLFF. The CDR3 DNA is TGTGCCTGGAGCCTTGTGATCGAGTATCCGGCAACTAATGAAAAACTGTTTTTT. The full variable domain, rest sourced from reference TRBV30 and TRBJ1-4, is SQTIHQWPATLVQPVGSPLSLECTVEGTSNPNLYWYRQAAGRGLQLLFYSVGIGQISSEVPQNLSASRPQDRQFILSSKKLLLSDSGFYLCAWSLVIEYPATNEKLFFGSGTQLSVL.